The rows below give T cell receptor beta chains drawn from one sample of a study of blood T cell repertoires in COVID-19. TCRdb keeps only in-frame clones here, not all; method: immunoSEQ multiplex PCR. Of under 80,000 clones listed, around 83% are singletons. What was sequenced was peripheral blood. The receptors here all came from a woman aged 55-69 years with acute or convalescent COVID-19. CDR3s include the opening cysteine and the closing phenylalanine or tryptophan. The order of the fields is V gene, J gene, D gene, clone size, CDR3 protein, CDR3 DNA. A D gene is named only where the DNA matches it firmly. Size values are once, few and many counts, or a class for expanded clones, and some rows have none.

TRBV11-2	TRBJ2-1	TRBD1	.	CASTARGQGENEQFF	TGTGCCAGCACCGCCCGGGGACAGGGGGAGAATGAGCAGTTCTTC
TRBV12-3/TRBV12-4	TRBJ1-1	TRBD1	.	CASSRDREAEAFF	TGTGCCAGCAGTCGCGACAGGGAGGCTGAAGCTTTCTTT
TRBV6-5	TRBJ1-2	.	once	CASNPGGSYGYTF	TGTGCCAGCAATCCTGGGGGCAGCTATGGCTACACCTTC
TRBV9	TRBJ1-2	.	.	CASSPRQNLNYGYTF	TGTGCCAGCAGCCCCCGACAGAACCTTAACTATGGCTACACCTTC
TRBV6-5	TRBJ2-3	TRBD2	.	CASRSGGAESDTQYF	TGTGCCAGCAGAAGCGGGGGGGCCGAGTCGGATACGCAGTATTTT
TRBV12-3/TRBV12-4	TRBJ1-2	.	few	CASSLRPNYGYTF	TGTGCCAGCAGTTTGAGGCCTAACTATGGCTACACCTTC
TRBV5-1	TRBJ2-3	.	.	CASRLVVADTQYF	TGCGCCAGCAGACTGGTGGTCGCAGATACGCAGTATTTT
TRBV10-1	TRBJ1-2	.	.	CASSARREGIDGYTF	TGCGCCAGCAGTGCCCGTCGTGAGGGCATCGATGGCTACACCTTC
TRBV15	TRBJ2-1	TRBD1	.	CATSARAGTAGEQFF	TGTGCCACCAGCGCACGAGCCGGGACAGCAGGTGAGCAGTTCTTC
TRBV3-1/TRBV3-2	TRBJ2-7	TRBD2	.	CASSRTSGRSSYEQYF	TGTGCCAGCAGCCGGACTAGCGGGAGAAGCTCCTACGAGCAGTACTTC
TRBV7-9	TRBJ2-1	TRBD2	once	CASSKLAGGFNEQFF	TGTGCCAGCAGCAAATTAGCGGGGGGCTTTAATGAGCAGTTCTTC
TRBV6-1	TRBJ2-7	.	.	CASSESYSSYEQYF	TGTGCCAGCAGTGAATCCTACAGTTCCTACGAGCAGTACTTC
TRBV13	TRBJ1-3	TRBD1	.	CASSPDRGRIGNTIYF	TGTGCCAGCAGCCCGGACAGGGGGCGCATTGGAAACACCATATATTTT
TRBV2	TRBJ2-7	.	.	CASSVMSLEQYF	TGTGCCAGCAGCGTCATGAGTTTAGAGCAGTACTTC
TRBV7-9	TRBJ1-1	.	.	CASSAYGQGLESNTEAFF	TGTGCCAGCAGCGCCTACGGGCAGGGCTTGGAATCGAACACTGAAGCTTTCTTT
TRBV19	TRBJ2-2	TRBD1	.	CASNRDRNTGELFF	TGTGCCAGTAATCGGGACAGAAACACCGGGGAGCTGTTTTTT
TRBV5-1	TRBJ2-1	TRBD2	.	CASSSTGGAPHEQFF	TGCGCCAGCAGCTCGACCGGGGGGGCTCCTCATGAGCAGTTCTTC
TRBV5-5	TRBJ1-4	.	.	CASSFGGVGTNEKLFF	TGTGCCAGCAGCTTTGGCGGGGTCGGAACTAATGAAAAACTGTTTTTT
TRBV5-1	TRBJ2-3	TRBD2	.	CASSLVVSGAGTDTQYF	TGCGCCAGCAGCTTGGTCGTTAGCGGGGCTGGCACAGATACGCAGTATTTT
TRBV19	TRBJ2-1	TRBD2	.	CASSNSGGVYNEQFF	TGTGCCAGTAGTAATAGCGGGGGGGTCTACAATGAGCAGTTCTTC